The present T cell receptor beta chain was sequenced within a study of shared clonotypes between healthy human individuals. General study results and limits: Relative to their counterparts shared across all four donors, non-shared clonotypes exhibited diminished generation probabilities.

Note on this clone: Its antigen is currently unknown.

The protocol was immunoSEQ multiplex PCR, while the TCRdb copy is restricted to in-frame clones and leaves out a portion. The sample lists 2 million to 3 million clones, 85% to 95% occurring once. Sequencing was done on a sample of naive CD4+ T cells sorted from blood. The subset was: CD45RA+ positively selected. The receptor's source is a young man in good health.

The CDR3, as DNA: TGTGCCAGCAGCTTATATACGCCGCTAGCCAAAAACATTCAGTACTTC. Protein: CASSLYTPLAKNIQYF. The chain is built from TRBV7-9 and TRBJ2-4; D call uncertain. The CDR3 loop spans 16 amino acids. In germline, CDR1 is SEHNR, CDR2 FQNEAQ (reference sequence). Trimming left V 2 bases short and J 0 bases short, with 11 bases between.